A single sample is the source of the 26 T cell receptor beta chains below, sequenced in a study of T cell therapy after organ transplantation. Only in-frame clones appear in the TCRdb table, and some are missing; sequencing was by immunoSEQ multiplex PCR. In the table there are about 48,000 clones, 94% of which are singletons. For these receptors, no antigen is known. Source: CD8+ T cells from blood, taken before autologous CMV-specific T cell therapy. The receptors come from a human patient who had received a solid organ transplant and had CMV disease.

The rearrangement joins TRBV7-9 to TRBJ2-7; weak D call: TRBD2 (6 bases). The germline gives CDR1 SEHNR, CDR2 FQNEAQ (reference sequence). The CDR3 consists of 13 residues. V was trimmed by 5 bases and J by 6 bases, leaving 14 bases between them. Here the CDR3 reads CASSHGGGREQYF. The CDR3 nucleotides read TGTGCCAGCAGCCATGGCGGAGGGCGCGAGCAGTACTTC.

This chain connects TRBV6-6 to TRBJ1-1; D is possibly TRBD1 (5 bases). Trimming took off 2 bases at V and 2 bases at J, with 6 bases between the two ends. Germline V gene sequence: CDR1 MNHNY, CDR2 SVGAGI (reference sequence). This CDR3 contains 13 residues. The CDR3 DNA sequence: TGTGCCAGCAGTTACGGGGGAAACACTGAAGCTTTCTTT. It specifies CASSYGGNTEAFF.

CDR3 coding DNA: TGTGCCAGTAGCCGGGACAGGGAGGGCCAAGAGACCCAGTACTTC. Translating it yields CASSRDREGQETQYF. The V and J genes are TRBV19 and TRBJ2-5; 9 bases align to TRBD1. Germline V CDR1 and CDR2: LNHDA, SQIVND (reference sequence). The CDR3 consists of 15 residues. J was trimmed by 1 base and V by 6 bases; bases with no gene match: 6.

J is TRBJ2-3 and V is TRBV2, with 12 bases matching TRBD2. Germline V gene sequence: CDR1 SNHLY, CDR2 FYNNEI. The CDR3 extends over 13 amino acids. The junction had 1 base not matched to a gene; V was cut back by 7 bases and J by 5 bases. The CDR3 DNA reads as TGTGCCAGCACGGGACTAGCGGGAGATACGCAGTATTTT. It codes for CASTGLAGDTQYF.

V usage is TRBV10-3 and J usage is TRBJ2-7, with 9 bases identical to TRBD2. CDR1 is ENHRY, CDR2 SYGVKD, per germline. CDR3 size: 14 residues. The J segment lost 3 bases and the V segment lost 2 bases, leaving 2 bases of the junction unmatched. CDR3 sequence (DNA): TGTGCCATCAGTGAGGCGGGAGGGAACTACGAGCAGTACTTC. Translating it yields CAISEAGGNYEQYF.

CDR3 bases: TGTGCCAGCAGCCTCGGGAGAGGTGCTAATGAAAAACTGTTTTTT. Translation gives CASSLGRGANEKLFF. The chain employs TRBV7-6 and TRBJ1-4; D unresolved. Deletions cut 5 bases from V and 3 bases from J, with 13 bases between. Germline V CDR1 and CDR2: SGHVS, FNYEAQ. The CDR3 is made up of 15 amino acids.

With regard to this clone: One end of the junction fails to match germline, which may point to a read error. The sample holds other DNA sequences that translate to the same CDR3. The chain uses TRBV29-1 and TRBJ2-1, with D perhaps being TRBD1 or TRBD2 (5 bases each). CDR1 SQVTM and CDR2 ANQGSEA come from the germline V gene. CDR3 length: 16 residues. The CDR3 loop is CSVEGGSGTIHNEQFF. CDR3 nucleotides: TGCAGTGTTGAAGGTGGCTCCGGGACGATTCACAATGAGCAGTTCTTC.

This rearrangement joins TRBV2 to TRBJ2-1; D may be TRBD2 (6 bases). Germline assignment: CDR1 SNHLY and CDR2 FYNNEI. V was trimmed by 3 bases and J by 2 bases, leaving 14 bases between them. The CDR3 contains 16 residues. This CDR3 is CASSEGVGGAYNEQFF. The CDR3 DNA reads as TGTGCCAGCAGTGAGGGGGTGGGAGGCGCCTACAATGAGCAGTTCTTC. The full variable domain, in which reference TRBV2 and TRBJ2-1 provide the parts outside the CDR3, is EPEVTQTPSHQVTQMGQEVILRCVPISNHLYFYWYRQILGQKVEFLVSFYNNEISEKSEIFDDQFSVERPDGSNFTLKIRSTKLEDSAMYFCASSEGVGGAYNEQFFGPGTRLTVL.

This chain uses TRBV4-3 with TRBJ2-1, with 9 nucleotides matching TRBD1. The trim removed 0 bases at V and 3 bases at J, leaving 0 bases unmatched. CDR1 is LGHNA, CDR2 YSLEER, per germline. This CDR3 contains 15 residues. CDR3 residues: CASSQETGGYNEQFF. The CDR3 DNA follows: TGCGCCAGCAGCCAAGAGACAGGGGGCTACAATGAGCAGTTCTTC.

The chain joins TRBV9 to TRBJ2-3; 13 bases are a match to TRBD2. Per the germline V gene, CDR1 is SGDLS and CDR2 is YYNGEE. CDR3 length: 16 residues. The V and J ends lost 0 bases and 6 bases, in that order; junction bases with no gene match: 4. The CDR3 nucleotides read TGTGCCAGCAGCGTAGGGACTAGCGGGGGCCCGGATACGCAGTATTTT. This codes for CASSVGTSGGPDTQYF. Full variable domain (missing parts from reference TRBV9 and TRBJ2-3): DSGVTQTPKHLITATGQRVTLRCSPRSGDLSVYWYQQSLDQGLQFLIQYYNGEERAKGNILERFSAQQFPDLHSELNLSSLELGDSALYFCASSVGTSGGPDTQYFGPGTRLTVL.

In DNA form, the CDR3 reads TGTGCCAGCAGCCCCCAGGGACAGCTCCAAGAGACCCAGTACTTC. It encodes CASSPQGQLQETQYF. This chain joins TRBV14 and TRBJ2-5; the match to TRBD1 covers 7 bases. CDR3 size: 15 residues. J was trimmed by 1 base and V by 4 bases; bases with no gene match: 6. The germline CDR1 and CDR2 sequences are SGHDN and FVKESK.

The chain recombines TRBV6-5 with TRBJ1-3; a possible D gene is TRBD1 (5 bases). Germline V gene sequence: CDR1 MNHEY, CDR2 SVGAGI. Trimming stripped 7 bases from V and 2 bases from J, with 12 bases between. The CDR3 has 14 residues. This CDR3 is CASTPGITGNTIYF. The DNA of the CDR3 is TGTGCCAGCACCCCAGGGATTACTGGAAACACCATATATTTT.

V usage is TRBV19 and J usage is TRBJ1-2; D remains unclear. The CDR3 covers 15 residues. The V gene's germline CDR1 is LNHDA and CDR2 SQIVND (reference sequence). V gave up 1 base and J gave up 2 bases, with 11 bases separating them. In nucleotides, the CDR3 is TGTGCCAGTAGTATAGCAGCCGGGTTCAACTATGGCTACACCTTC. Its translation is CASSIAAGFNYGYTF.

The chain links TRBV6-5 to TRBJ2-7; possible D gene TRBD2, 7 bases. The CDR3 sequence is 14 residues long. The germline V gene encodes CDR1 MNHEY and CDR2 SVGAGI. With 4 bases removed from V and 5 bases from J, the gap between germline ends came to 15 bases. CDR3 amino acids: CASSSGAGVDEQYF. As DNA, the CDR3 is TGTGCCAGCAGTTCGGGGGCGGGAGTGGACGAGCAGTACTTC.

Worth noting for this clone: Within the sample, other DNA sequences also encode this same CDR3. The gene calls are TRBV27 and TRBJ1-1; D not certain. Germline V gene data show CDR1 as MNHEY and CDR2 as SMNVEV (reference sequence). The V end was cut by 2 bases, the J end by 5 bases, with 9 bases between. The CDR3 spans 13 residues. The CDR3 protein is CASSLGGATEAFF. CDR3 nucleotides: TGTGCCAGCAGTTTAGGCGGCGCAACTGAAGCTTTCTTT.

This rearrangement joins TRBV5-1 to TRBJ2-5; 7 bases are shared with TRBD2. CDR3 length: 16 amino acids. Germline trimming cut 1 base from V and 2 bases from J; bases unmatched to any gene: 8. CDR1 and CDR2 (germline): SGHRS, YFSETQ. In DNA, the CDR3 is TGCGCCAGCAGCTTGTGGGTTATGGGGGGGCAAGAGACCCAGTACTTC. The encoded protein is CASSLWVMGGQETQYF.

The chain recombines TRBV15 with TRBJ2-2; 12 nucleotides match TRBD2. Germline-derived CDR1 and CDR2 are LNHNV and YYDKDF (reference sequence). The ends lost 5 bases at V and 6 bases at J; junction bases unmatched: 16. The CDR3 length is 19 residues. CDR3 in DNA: TGTGCCACCAGCCGATATGCCTTCCGACTAGCGGGAGAACCCGGGGAGCTGTTTTTT. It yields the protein CATSRYAFRLAGEPGELFF.

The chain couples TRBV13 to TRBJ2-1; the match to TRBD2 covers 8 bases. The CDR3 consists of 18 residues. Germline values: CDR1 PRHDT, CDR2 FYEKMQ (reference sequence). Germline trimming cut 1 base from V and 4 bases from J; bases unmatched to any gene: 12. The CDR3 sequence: CASSLDREGGSAYNEQFF. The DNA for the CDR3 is TGTGCCAGCAGCTTAGATCGGGAGGGTGGGAGTGCGTACAATGAGCAGTTCTTC. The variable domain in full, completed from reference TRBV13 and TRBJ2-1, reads AAGVIQSPRHLIKEKRETATLKCYPIPRHDTVYWYQQGPGQDPQFLISFYEKMQSDKGSIPDRFSAQQFSDYHSELNMSSLELGDSALYFCASSLDREGGSAYNEQFFGPGTRLTVL.

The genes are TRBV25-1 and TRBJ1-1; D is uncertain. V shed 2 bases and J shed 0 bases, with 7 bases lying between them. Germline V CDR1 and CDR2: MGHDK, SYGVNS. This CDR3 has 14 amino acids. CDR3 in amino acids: CASSEVGLNTEAFF. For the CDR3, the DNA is TGTGCCAGCAGTGAAGTTGGGTTGAACACTGAAGCTTTCTTT.

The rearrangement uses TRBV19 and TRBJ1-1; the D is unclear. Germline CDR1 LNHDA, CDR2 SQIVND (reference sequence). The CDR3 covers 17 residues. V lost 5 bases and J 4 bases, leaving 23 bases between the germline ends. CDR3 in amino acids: CASSLVVVWAEGTEAFF. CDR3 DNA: TGTGCCAGTAGTTTAGTGGTGGTTTGGGCTGAAGGCACTGAAGCTTTCTTT.

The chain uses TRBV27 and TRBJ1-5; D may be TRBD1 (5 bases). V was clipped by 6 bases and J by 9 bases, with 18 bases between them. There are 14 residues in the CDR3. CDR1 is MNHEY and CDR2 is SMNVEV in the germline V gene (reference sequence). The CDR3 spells CASSLTGILRPQHF. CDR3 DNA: TGTGCCAGCAGCCTAACAGGCATTTTAAGGCCCCAGCATTTT.

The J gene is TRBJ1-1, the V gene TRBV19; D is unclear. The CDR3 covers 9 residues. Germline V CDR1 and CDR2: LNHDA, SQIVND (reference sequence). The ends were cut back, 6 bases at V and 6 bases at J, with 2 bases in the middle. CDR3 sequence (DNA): TGTGCCAGTAGCCCTGAAGCTTTCTTT. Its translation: CASSPEAFF.

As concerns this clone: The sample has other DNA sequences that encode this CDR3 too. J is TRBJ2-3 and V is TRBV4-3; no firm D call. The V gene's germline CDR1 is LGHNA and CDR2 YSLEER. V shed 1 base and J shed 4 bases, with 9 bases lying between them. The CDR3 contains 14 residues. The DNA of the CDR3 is TGCGCCAGCAGCCAAGGGGTAGGCGCAGATACGCAGTATTTT. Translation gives CASSQGVGADTQYF.

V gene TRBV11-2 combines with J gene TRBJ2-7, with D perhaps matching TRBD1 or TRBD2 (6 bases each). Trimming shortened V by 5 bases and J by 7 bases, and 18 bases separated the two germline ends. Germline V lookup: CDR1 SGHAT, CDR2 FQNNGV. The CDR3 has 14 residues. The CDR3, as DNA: TGTGCCAGCAGCCTGGGGCTAGGGGGGAGAGAGCAGTACTTC. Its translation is CASSLGLGGREQYF.

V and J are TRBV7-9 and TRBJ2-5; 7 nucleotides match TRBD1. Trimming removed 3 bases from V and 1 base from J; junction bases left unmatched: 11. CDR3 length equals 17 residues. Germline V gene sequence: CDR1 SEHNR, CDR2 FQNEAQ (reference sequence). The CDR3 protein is CASSFGNRGYPQETQYF. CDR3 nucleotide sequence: TGTGCCAGCAGCTTCGGCAACAGGGGTTACCCCCAAGAGACCCAGTACTTC.

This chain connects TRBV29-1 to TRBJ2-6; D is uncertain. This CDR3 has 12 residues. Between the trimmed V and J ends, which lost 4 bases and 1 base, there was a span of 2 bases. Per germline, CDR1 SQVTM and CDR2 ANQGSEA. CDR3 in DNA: TGCAGCGTTGGGTCTGGGGCCAACGTCCTGACTTTC. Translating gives CSVGSGANVLTF.